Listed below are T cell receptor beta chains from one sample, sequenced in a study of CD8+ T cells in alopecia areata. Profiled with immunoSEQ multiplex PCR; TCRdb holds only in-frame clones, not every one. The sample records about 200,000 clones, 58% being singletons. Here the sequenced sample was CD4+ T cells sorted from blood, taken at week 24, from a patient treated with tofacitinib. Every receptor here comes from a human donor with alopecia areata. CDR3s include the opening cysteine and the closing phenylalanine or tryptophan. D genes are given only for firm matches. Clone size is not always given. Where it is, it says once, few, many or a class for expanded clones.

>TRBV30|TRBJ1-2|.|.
TGTGCCTGGACCCTACGCCGGGCAGGGCGGCCCTATGGCTACACCTTC
CAWTLRRAGRPYGYTF
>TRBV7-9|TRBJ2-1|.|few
TGTGCCAGCAGCGTTTCGAAGGGTTTAAACAGGGCCCTCTTCAATGAGCAGTTCTTC
CASSVSKGLNRALFNEQFF
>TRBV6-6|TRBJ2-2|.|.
TGTGCCAGCAGTTACGCCGGGGAGCTGTTTTTT
CASSYAGELFF
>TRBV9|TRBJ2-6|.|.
TGTGCCAGCAGCCATGGGGGGTCCTCTGGGGCCAACGTCCTGACTTTC
CASSHGGSSGANVLTF
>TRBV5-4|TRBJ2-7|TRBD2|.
TGTGCCAGCAGGAAACTAGCGGGAGAGGAAGAGCAGTACTTC
CASRKLAGEEEQYF
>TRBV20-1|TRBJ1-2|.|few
TGCAGTGCTAGAGATTTGGACGGCTACACCTTC
CSARDLDGYTF
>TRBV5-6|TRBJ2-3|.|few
TGTGCCAGCAGCTCTGAAGTGGGGCATACGCAGTATTTT
CASSSEVGHTQYF
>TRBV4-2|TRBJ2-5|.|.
TGTGCCAGCAGCCAAGCCAAGCAAGAGACCCAGTACTTC
CASSQAKQETQYF
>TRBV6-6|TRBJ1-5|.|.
TGTGCCAGCAAAAGGACACCGGATCAGCCCCAGCATTTT
CASKRTPDQPQHF
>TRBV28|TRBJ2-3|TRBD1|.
TGTGCCAGCGCTGGACAGGGACTCACAGATACGCAGTATTTT
CASAGQGLTDTQYF
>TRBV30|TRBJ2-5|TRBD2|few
TGTGCCTGGACGGCGGGAGATAAAGAGACCCAGTACTTC
CAWTAGDKETQYF
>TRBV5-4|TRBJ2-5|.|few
TGTGCCAGCAGCCTGCAGGGATGGGAGACCCAGTACTTC
CASSLQGWETQYF
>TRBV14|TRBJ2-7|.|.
TGTGCCAGCAGCCAAGGGACTACATCTTGGGTCTACGAGCAGTACTTC
CASSQGTTSWVYEQYF
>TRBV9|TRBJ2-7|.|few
TGTGCCAGCAGCGTAAGCACAGTCTCCTACGAGCAGTACTTC
CASSVSTVSYEQYF
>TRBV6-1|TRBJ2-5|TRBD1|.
TGTGCCAGCAGTAGAACAGGGGTAGAGACCCAGTACTTC
CASSRTGVETQYF
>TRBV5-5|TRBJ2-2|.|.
TGTGCCAGCAGCCCACACCACCCTAGCGCGACGACCGGGGAGCTGTTTTTT
CASSPHHPSATTGELFF
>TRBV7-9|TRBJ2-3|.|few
TGTGCCAGCAGCTTTCTAGGAGATACGCAGTATTTT
CASSFLGDTQYF
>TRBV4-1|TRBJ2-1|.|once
TGCGCCAGCAGCCTGGCCTCGTCCGGGGGTGAGCAGTTCTTC
CASSLASSGGEQFF
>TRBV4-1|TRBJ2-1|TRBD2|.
TGCGCCAGCAGCCAAGAGGCGGGGGAGAGCTCCTACAATGAGCAGTTCTTC
CASSQEAGESSYNEQFF
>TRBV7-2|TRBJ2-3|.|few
TGTGCCAGCAGCTCGACCTGGGGGGATACGCAGTATTTT
CASSSTWGDTQYF
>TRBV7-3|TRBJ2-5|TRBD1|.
TGTGCCAGCAGCCCCACTAGGGACAGAACCCAGTACTTC
CASSPTRDRTQYF
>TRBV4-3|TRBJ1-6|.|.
TGCGCCAGCAGCCAAGATTGGGGAGGTAATTCACCCCTCCACTTT
CASSQDWGGNSPLHF
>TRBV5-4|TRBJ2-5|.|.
TGTGCCAGCAGCTTGGAAACGGGTGCGAGACCCCAGTACTTC
CASSLETGARPQYF
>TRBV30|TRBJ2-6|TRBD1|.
TGTGCCTGCAAAACAGGGGCTGGGGCCAACGTCCTGACTTTC
CACKTGAGANVLTF
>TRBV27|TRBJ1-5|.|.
TGTGCCAGCAGTTGGCAGTATAGCAATCAGCCCCAGCATTTT
CASSWQYSNQPQHF
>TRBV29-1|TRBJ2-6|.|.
TGCAGCGCTAGGACAGCTCTCTCTGGGGCCAACGTCCTGACTTTC
CSARTALSGANVLTF